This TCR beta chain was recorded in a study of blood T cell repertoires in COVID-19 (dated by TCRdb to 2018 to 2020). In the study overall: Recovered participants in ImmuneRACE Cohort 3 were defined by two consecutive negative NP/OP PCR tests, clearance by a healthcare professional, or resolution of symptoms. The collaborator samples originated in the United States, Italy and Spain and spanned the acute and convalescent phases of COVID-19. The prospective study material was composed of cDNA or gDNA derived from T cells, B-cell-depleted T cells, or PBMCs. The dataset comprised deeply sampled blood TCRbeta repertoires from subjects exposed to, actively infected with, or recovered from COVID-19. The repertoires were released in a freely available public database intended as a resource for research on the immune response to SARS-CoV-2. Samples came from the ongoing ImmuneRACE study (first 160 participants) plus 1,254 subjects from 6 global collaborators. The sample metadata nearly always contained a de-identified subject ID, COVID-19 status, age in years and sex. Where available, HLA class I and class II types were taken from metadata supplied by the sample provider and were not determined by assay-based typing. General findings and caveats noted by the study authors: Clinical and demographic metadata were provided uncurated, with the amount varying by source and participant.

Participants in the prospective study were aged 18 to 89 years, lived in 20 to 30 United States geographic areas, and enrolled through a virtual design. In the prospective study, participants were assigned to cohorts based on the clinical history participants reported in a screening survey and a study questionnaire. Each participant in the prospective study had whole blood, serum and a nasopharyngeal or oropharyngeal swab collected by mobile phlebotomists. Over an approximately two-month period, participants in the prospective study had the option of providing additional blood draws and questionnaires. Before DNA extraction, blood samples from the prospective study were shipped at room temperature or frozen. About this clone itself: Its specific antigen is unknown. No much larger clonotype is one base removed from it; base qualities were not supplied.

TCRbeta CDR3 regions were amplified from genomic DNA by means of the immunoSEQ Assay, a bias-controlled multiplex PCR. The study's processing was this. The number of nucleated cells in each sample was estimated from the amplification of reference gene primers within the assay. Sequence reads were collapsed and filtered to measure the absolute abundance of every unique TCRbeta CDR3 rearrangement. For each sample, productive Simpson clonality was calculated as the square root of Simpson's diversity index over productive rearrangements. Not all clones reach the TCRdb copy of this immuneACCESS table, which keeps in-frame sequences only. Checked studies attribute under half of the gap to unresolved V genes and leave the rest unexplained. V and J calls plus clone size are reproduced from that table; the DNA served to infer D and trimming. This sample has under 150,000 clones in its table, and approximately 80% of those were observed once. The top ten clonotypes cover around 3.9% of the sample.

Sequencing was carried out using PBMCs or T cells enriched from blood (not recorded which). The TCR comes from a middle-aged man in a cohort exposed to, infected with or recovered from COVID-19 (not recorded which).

The DNA sequence is as follows: TGTGCCAGCAGTTTAAGAGACAAGAACACTGAAGCTTTCTTT. This gives the protein CASSLRDKNTEAFF. The V gene is TRBV28 and the J gene is TRBJ1-1, with no confident D gene call. The trim is 2 bases for V and 1 base for J, with a gap of 8 bases between the germline ends. Spanning cysteine to phenylalanine, the CDR3 consists of 14 amino acids. Only the CDR3 DNA stays, 42 bases, in frame from base 1. Taken from the germline V gene, the CDR1 and CDR2 loops are MDHEN and SYDVKM. Reference TRBV28 and TRBJ1-1 genes cover what lies past the CDR3, so the full variable domain is DVKVTQSSRYLVKRTGEKVFLECVQDMDHENMFWYRQDPGLGLRLIYFSYDVKMKEKGDIPEGYSVSREKKERFSLILESASTNQTSMYLCASSLRDKNTEAFFGQGTRLTVV.